Below, one TCR beta chain is given with its context. The data were produced by immunoSEQ multiplex PCR, yet TCRdb's version contains in-frame clones alone and is incomplete. The sample lists more than 110,000 clones, approximately 90% occurring once. The germline V gene encodes CDR1 SEHNR and CDR2 FQNEAQ (reference sequence). The CDR3 covers 15 residues. V gave up 2 bases and J gave up 1 base, with 11 bases separating them. This sample was included in a study of T cell responses to AZD1222 COVID-19 vaccine. This chain uses TRBV7-9 with TRBJ1-1, with D perhaps TRBD1 (6 bases). The TCR was taken from an adult in good health. Material: peripheral blood, obtained on day 0 of AZD1222 vaccination. The CDR3: CASSLYGGRNTEAFF. The CDR3, as DNA: TGTGCCAGCAGCTTATACGGGGGGCGGAACACTGAAGCTTTCTTT.